These 9 T cell receptor beta chains share one sample of origin, sequenced in a study of blood T cell repertoires in COVID-19. TCRdb's table, derived via immunoSEQ multiplex PCR, lists solely in-frame clones and lacks some. The table includes more than 250,000 clones, around nine tenths detected once. Sequencing was done on a sample of PBMCs or T cells enriched from blood (not recorded which). Every receptor here comes from a woman between 18 and 29 years old who had recovered from COVID-19.

This clone was detected only a few times. This sequence joins TRBV5-4 and TRBJ2-2, with a weak D call TRBD1 (6 bases). CDR1 and CDR2 (germline): SGHNT, YYREEE (reference sequence). This CDR3 has 14 residues. V lost 4 bases, J lost 3 bases, and 10 bases lay in between. The CDR3 sequence: CASSTGQHTGELFF. CDR3 DNA sequence: TGTGCCAGCAGCACTGGACAGCACACCGGGGAGCTGTTTTTT.

This chain uses TRBV7-6 with TRBJ2-1, with D possibly TRBD1 on 5 matching bases. From germline, CDR1 is SGHVS and CDR2 FNYEAQ. There are 14 residues in the CDR3. With 5 bases removed from V and 10 bases from J, the gap between germline ends came to 18 bases. The chain's CDR3 is CASSQSAVGPEQFF. The DNA for the CDR3 is TGTGCCAGCAGCCAGTCGGCCGTGGGGCCGGAGCAGTTCTTC.

This sequence joins TRBV6-4 and TRBJ2-3, with D possibly matching TRBD2 (5 bases). The CDR3 totals 14 residues. Germline V gives CDR1 MRHNA, CDR2 SNTAGT. Trimming removed 2 bases at V and 0 bases at J, with 6 bases between. The CDR3 loop is CASSDEGSTDTQYF. The CDR3 DNA reads TGTGCCAGCAGTGACGAGGGTAGCACAGATACGCAGTATTTT.

This rearrangement joins TRBV28 to TRBJ1-5, with D perhaps TRBD1 (5 bases). The length of the CDR3 is 14 residues. Trimming stripped 2 bases from V and 7 bases from J, with 12 bases between. Germline CDR1 MDHEN, CDR2 SYDVKM. In nucleotides, the CDR3 is TGTGCCAGCAGTTTAGGGGGGGAAGTCCAGCCCCAGCATTTT. This sequence encodes CASSLGGEVQPQHF. Full variable domain (missing parts from reference TRBV28 and TRBJ1-5): DVKVTQSSRYLVKRTGEKVFLECVQDMDHENMFWYRQDPGLGLRLIYFSYDVKMKEKGDIPEGYSVSREKKERFSLILESASTNQTSMYLCASSLGGEVQPQHFGDGTRLSIL.

This clone was detected a few times. The chain is built from TRBV18 and TRBJ1-3; D unresolved. The CDR3 is made up of 14 amino acids. CDR1 is KGHSH, CDR2 LQKENI, per germline. The V end was cut by 4 bases, the J end by 2 bases, with 9 bases between. CDR3 residues: CASSRQGAGNTIYF. The CDR3 coding sequence is TGTGCCAGCTCACGCCAAGGAGCTGGAAACACCATATATTTT.

The DNA for the CDR3 is TGCAGCGTTGTGGGATTACTAGCGGGAGGGCCACTATACAATGAGCAGTTCTTC. Amino acid sequence: CSVVGLLAGGPLYNEQFF. The V call is TRBV29-1, the J call TRBJ2-1; 13 bases are shared with TRBD2. This CDR3 comprises 18 residues. V trimming: 4 bases; J trimming: 4 bases; junction bases outside the gene matches: 13. Germline CDR1 SQVTM, CDR2 ANQGSEA.

About this clone itself: Other DNA sequences from this sample encode an identical CDR3 as well. This chain links TRBV6-5 with TRBJ2-7; the match to TRBD2 covers 8 bases. Germline CDR1 MNHEY, CDR2 SVGAGI. The CDR3 consists of 13 residues. V trimming: 4 bases; J trimming: 4 bases; junction bases outside the gene matches: 3. The CDR3 DNA is TGTGCCAGCAGTTCGGGACTAGGGTACGAGCAGTACTTC. It yields the protein CASSSGLGYEQYF.

The V call is TRBV28, the J call TRBJ1-2; no firm D call. The germline V gene has CDR1 MDHEN and CDR2 SYDVKM. This CDR3 region has 15 residues. V gave up 4 bases and J gave up 5 bases, with 17 bases separating them. In nucleotides, the CDR3 is TGTGCCAGCAGTTCCGACCGGGTTAAGTGGTATGGCTACACCTTC. Translation: CASSSDRVKWYGYTF.

Written as DNA, the CDR3 is TGTGCCAGCAGTTTATCGCGGCAGAGGAATTCACCCCTCCACTTT. This translates into CASSLSRQRNSPLHF. This sequence joins TRBV27 and TRBJ1-6, with D unresolved. This CDR3 is built from 15 residues. Trimming removed 0 bases from V and 7 bases from J, with 10 bases in between. Germline V gene data show CDR1 as MNHEY and CDR2 as SMNVEV (reference sequence).